This T cell receptor beta chain emerged from a study of cytomegalovirus exposure and HLA in healthy donors. Whole-study results and caveats: Per a prior analysis, the majority of TCR beta V segments were productive roughly 87% or roughly 30% of the time.

This clone has just a few counts. Its antigen is not identified. The CDR3 spans 11 residues. With 4 bases removed from V and 4 bases from J, the gap between germline ends came to 7 bases. Per germline, CDR1 GTSNPN and CDR2 SVGIG (reference sequence). The primer mix had 60 Vbeta and 13 Jbeta primers. Produced via immunoSEQ multiplex PCR; TCRdb's table is partial and in-frame only. This table holds approximately 80,000 clones, 55% to 85% found once. This chain connects TRBV30 to TRBJ1-1; D is undetermined. This receptor was taken from a woman in her thirties or forties in good health and CMV-seropositive. The sequencing input was PBMCs. The CDR3 DNA is TGTGCCTGGAAGTTGGCCACTGAAGCTTTCTTT. It codes for CAWKLATEAFF.